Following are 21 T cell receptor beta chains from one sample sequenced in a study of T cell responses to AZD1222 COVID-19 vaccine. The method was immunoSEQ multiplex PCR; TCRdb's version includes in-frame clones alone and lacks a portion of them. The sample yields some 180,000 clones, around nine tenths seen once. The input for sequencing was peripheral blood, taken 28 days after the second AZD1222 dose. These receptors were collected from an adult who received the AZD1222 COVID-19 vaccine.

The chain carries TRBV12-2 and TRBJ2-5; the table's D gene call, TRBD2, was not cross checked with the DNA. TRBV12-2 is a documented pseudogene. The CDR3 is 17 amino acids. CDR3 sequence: CASRSITAGDDQETQYF. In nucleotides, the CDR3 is TGTGCAAGTCGCTCCATTACAGCGGGGGACGACCAAGAGACCCAGTACTTC.

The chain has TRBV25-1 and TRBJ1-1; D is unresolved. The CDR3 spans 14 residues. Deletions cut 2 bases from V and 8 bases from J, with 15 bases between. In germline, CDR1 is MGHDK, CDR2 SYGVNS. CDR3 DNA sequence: TGTGCCAGCAGTGAACTCGCCGATAGTCCCGAAGCTTTCTTT. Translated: CASSELADSPEAFF.

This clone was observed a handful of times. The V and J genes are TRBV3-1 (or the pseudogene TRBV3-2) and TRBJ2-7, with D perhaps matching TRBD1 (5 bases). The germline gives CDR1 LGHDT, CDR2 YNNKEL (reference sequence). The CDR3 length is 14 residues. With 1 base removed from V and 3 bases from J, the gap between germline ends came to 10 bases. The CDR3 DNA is TGTGCCAGCAGCCAAGGAAGGGGTGGCTACGAGCAGTACTTC. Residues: CASSQGRGGYEQYF.

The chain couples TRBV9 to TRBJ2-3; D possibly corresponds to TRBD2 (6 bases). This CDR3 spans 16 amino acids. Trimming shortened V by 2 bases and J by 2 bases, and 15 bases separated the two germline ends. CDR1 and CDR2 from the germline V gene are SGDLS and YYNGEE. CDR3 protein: CASSVSQGGSTDTQYF. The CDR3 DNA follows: TGTGCCAGCAGCGTTAGTCAGGGAGGATCCACAGATACGCAGTATTTT. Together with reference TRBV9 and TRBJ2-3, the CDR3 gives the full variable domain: DSGVTQTPKHLITATGQRVTLRCSPRSGDLSVYWYQQSLDQGLQFLIQYYNGEERAKGNILERFSAQQFPDLHSELNLSSLELGDSALYFCASSVSQGGSTDTQYFGPGTRLTVL.

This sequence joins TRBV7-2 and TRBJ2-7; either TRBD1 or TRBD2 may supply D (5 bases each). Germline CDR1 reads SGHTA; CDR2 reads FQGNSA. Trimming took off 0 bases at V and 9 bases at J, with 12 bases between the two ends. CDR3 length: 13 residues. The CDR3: CASSLASEGRQYF. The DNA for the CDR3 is TGTGCCAGCAGCTTAGCGTCTGAGGGACGGCAGTACTTC.

CDR3 protein: CASSYRGHQPQHF. The CDR3 DNA follows: TGTGCCAGCAGTTACAGAGGGCACCAGCCCCAGCATTTT. This rearrangement joins TRBV6-5 to TRBJ1-5; D is undetermined. The CDR3 spans 13 residues. Germline V gene sequence: CDR1 MNHEY, CDR2 SVGAGI. V lost 2 bases and J 7 bases, leaving 9 bases between the germline ends.

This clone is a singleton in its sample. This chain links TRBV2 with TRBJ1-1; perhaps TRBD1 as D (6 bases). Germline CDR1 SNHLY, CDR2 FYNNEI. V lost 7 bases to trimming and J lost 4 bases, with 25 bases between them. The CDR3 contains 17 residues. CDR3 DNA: TGTGCCAGCACCCAGGGGTTGGGGGGTGCTGGGGGCACTGAAGCTTTCTTT. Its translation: CASTQGLGGAGGTEAFF.

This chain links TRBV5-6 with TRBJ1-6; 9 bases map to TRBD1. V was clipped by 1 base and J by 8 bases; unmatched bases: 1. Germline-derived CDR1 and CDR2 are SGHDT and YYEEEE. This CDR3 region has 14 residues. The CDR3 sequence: CASSLNRGHSPLHF. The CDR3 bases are TGTGCCAGCAGCTTGAACAGGGGGCATTCACCCCTCCACTTT. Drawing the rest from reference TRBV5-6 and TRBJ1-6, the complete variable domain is DAGVTQSPTHLIKTRGQQVTLRCSPKSGHDTVSWYQQALGQGPQFIFQYYEEEERQRGNFPDRFSGHQFPNYSSELNVNALLLGDSALYLCASSLNRGHSPLHFGNGTRLTVT.

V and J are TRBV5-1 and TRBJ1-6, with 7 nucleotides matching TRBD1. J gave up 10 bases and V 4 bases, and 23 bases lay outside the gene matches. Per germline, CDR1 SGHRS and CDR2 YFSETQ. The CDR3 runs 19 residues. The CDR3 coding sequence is TGCGCCAGCAGCCTCTACGCCGCACGGGACAGTTTGGCCGAGTCACCCCTCCACTTT. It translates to CASSLYAARDSLAESPLHF.

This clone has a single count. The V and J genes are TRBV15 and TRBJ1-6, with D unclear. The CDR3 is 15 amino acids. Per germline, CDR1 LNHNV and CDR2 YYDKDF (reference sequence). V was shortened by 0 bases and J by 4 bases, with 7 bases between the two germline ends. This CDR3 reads CATSRDPYYNSPLHF. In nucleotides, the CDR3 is TGTGCCACCAGCAGAGATCCGTATTATAATTCACCCCTCCACTTT.

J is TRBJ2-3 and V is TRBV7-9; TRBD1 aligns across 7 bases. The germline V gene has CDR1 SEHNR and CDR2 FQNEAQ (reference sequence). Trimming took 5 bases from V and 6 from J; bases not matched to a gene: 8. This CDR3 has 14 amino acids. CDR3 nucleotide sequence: TGTGCCAGCAGCCTGCTGGGACAGCGGGATACGCAGTATTTT. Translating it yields CASSLLGQRDTQYF.

The CDR3 sequence is CASSTPRTDTQYF. CDR3 nucleotides: TGTGCCAGCAGCACGCCCCGCACAGATACGCAGTATTTT. The genes are TRBV7-2 and TRBJ2-3, with D unresolved. V lost 5 bases, J lost 1 base, and 7 bases lay in between. Germline V gene lookup returns CDR1 SGHTA and CDR2 FQGNSA. This CDR3 contains 13 residues.

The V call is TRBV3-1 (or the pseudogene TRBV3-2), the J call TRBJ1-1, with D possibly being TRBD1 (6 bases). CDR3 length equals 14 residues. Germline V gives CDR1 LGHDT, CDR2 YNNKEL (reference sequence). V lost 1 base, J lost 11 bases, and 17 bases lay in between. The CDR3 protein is CASSQVGLQGYAFF. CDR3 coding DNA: TGTGCCAGCAGCCAAGTAGGACTTCAGGGGTACGCTTTCTTT.

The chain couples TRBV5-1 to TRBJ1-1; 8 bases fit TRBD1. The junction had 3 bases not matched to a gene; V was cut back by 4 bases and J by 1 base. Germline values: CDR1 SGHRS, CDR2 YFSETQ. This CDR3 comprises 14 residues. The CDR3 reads CASSAGTGNTEAFF. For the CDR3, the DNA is TGCGCCAGCAGCGCCGGGACAGGGAACACTGAAGCTTTCTTT.

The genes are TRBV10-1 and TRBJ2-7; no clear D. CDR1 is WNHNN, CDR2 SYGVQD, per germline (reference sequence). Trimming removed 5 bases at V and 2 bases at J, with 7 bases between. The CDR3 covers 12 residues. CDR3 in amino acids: CASSRGTYEQYF. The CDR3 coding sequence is TGCGCCAGCAGTCGTGGGACCTACGAGCAGTACTTC.

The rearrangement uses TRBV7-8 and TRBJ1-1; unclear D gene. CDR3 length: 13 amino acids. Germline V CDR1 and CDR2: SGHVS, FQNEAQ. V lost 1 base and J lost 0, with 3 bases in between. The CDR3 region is CASSLVMNTEAFF. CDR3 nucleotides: TGTGCCAGCAGCTTAGTCATGAACACTGAAGCTTTCTTT.

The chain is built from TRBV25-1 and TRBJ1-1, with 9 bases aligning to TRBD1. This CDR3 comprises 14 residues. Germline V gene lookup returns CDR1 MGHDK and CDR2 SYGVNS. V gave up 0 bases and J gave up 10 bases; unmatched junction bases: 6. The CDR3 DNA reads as TGTGCCAGCAGTGAATATTGGGACAGGGAGGGAGCTTTCTTT. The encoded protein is CASSEYWDREGAFF.

CDR3: CASSKSGSSEVDTQYF. The DNA for the CDR3 is TGCGCCAGCAGCAAGAGTGGGTCTAGCGAAGTGGATACGCAGTATTTT. The V call is TRBV10-2, the J call TRBJ2-3; tentative D call: TRBD2 (6 bases). The CDR3 loop spans 16 amino acids. The germline V gene has CDR1 WSHSY and CDR2 SAAADI. Deletions cut 6 bases from V and 6 bases from J, with 22 bases between.

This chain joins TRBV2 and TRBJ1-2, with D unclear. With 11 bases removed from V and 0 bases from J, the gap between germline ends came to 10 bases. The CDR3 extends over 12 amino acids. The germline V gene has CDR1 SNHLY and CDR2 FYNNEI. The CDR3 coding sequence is TGTGCCTCTGATACCGCTAACTATGGCTACACCTTC. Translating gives CASDTANYGYTF.

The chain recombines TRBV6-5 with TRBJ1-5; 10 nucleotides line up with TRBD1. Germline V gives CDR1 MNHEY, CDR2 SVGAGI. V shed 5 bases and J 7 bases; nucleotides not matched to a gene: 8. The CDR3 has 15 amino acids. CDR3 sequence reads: CASSPGTGDQQPQHF. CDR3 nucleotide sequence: TGTGCCAGCAGTCCGGGGACAGGGGACCAACAGCCCCAGCATTTT.

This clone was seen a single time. CDR3 sequence (DNA): TGTGCCAGCAGCTTAGTAGCGGGAGCTACAGATACGCAGTATTTT. This sequence encodes CASSLVAGATDTQYF. The rearrangement links TRBV7-2 to TRBJ2-3; 9 nucleotides match TRBD2. With 1 base clipped from V and 3 bases from J, the junction kept 2 bases outside the gene matches. This CDR3 comprises 15 residues. CDR1 SGHTA and CDR2 FQGNSA come from the germline V gene.